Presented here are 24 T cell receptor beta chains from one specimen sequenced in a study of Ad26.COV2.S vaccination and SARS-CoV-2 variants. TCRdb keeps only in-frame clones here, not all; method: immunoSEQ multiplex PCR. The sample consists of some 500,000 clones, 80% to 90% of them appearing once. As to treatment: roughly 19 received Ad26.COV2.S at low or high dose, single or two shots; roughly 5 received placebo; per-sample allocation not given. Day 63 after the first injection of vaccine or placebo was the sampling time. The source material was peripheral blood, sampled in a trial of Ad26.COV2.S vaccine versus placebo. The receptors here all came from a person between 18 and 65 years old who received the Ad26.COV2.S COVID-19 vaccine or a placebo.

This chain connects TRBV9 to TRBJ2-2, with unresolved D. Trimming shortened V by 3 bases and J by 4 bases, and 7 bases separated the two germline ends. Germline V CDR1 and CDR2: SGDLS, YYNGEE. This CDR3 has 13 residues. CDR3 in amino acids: CASSAAITGELFF. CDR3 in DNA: TGTGCCAGCAGCGCGGCTATCACCGGGGAGCTGTTTTTT.

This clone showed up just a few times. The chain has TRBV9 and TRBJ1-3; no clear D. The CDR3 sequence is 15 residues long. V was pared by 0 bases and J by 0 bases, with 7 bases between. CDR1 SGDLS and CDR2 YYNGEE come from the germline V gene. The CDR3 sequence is CASSVGELSGNTIYF. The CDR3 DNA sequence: TGTGCCAGCAGCGTAGGGGAGCTCTCTGGAAACACCATATATTTT.

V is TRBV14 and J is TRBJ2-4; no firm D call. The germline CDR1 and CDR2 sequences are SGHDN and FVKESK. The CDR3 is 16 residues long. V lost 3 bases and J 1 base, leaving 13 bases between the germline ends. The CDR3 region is CASSQMGLGAKNIQYF. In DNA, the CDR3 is TGTGCCAGCAGCCAGATGGGGTTAGGGGCCAAAAACATTCAGTACTTC.

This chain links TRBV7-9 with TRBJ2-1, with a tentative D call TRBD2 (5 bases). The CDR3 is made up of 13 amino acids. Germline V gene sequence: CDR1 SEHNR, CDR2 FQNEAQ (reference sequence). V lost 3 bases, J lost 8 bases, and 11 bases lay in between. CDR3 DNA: TGTGCCAGCAGCTTGGGAGTTTGGGATGAGCAGTTCTTC. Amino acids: CASSLGVWDEQFF. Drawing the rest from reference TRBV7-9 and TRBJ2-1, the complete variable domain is DTGVSQNPRHKITKRGQNVTFRCDPISEHNRLYWYRQTLGQGPEFLTYFQNEAQLEKSRLLSDRFSAERPKGSFSTLEIQRTEQGDSAMYLCASSLGVWDEQFFGPGTRLTVL.

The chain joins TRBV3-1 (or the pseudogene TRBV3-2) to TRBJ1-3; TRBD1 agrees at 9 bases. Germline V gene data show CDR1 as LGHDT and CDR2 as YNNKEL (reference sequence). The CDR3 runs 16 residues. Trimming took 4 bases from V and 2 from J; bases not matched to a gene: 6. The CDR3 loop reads CASSPRGQGTGNTIYF. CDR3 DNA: TGTGCCAGCAGCCCCCGGGGACAGGGAACTGGAAACACCATATATTTT.

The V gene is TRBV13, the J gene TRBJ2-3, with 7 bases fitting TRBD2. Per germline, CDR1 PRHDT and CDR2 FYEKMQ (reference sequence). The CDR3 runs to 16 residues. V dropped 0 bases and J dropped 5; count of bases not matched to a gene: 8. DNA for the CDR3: TGTGCCAGCAGCTTAGGGCCTAGCGGAAAACAAGATACGCAGTATTTT. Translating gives CASSLGPSGKQDTQYF. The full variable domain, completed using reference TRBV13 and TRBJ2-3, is AAGVIQSPRHLIKEKRETATLKCYPIPRHDTVYWYQQGPGQDPQFLISFYEKMQSDKGSIPDRFSAQQFSDYHSELNMSSLELGDSALYFCASSLGPSGKQDTQYFGPGTRLTVL.

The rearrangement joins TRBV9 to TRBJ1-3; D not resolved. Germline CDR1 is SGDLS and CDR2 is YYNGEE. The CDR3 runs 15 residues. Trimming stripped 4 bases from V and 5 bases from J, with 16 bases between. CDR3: CASSPTPQARNTIYF. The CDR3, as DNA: TGTGCCAGCAGCCCTACCCCCCAGGCTAGAAACACCATATATTTT.

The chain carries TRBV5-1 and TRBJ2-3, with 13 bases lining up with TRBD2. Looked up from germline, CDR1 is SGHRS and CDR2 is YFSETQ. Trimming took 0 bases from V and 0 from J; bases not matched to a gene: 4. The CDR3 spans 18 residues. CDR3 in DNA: TGCGCCAGCAGCTTGGAACTAGCGGGGGGGCCTAGCACAGATACGCAGTATTTT. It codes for CASSLELAGGPSTDTQYF.

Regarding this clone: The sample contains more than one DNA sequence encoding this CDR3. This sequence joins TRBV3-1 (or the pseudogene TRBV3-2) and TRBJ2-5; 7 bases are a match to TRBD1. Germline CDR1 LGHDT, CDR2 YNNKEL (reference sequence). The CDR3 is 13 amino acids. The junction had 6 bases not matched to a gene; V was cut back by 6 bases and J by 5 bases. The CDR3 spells CASSLDREETQYF. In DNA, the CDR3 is TGTGCCAGCAGTCTTGACAGGGAGGAGACCCAGTACTTC.

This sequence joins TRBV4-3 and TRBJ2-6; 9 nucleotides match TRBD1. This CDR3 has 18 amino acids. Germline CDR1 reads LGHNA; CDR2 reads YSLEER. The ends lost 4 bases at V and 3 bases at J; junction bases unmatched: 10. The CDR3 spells CASSPLQGALFGANVLTF. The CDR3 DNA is TGCGCCAGCAGCCCTTTACAGGGGGCCTTATTTGGGGCCAACGTCCTGACTTTC.

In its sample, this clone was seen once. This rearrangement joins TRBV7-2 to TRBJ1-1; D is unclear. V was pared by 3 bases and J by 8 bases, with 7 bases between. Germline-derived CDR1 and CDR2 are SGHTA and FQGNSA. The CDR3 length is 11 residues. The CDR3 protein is CASSFSGEAFF. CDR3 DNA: TGTGCCAGCAGCTTTTCTGGCGAAGCTTTCTTT.

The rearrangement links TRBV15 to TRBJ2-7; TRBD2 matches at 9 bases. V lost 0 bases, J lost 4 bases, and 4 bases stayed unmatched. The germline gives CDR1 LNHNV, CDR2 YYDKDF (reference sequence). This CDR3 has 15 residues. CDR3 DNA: TGTGCCACCAGCAGAGATTACCTAGCGGGATACGAGCAGTACGTC. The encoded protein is CATSRDYLAGYEQYV.

The CDR3 nucleotides read TGTGCCAGCAGCACACAGGGGGAAGCCCACAATGAGCAGTTCTTC. Its translation is CASSTQGEAHNEQFF. The rearrangement links TRBV6-2 or TRBV6-3 to TRBJ2-1, with 8 bases lining up with TRBD1. The CDR3 contains 15 residues. V lost 6 bases and J lost 5; bases outside the gene matches: 9. CDR1 and CDR2 from the germline V gene are MNHEY and SVGEGT.

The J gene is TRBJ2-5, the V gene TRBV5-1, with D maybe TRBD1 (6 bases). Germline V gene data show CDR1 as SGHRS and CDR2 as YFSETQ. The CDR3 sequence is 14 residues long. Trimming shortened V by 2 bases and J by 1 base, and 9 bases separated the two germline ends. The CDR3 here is CASSFGTTQETQYF. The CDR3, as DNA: TGCGCCAGCAGCTTTGGGACAACCCAAGAGACCCAGTACTTC.

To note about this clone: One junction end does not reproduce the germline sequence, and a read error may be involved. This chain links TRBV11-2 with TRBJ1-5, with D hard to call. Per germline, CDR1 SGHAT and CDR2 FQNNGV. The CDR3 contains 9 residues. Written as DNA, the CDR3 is TGTGCCAGCAGCTTAGAAAGGAATTTT. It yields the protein CASSLERNF.

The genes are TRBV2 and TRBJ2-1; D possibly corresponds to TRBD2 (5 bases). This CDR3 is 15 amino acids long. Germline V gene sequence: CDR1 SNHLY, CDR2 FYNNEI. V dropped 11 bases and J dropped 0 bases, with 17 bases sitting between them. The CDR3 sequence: CAAGLGRSSYNEQFF. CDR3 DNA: TGTGCCGCGGGCTTAGGCAGAAGCTCCTACAATGAGCAGTTCTTC.

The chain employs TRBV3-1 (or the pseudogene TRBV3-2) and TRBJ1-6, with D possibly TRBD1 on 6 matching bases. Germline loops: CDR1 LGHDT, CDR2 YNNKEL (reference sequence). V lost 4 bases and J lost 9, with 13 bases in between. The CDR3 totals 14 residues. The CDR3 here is CASSLRDTASPLHF. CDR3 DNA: TGTGCCAGCAGCCTCCGGGACACCGCTTCACCCCTCCACTTT.

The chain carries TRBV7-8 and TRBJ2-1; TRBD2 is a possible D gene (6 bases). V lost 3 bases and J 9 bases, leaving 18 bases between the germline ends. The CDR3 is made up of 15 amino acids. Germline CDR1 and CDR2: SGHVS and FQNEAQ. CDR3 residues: CASSLGLALSGEQFF. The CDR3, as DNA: TGTGCCAGCAGCTTGGGACTGGCCCTTAGCGGTGAGCAGTTCTTC. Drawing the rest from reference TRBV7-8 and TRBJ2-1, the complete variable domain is GAGVSQSPRYKVAKRGQDVALRCDPISGHVSLFWYQQALGQGPEFLTYFQNEAQLDKSGLPSDRFFAERPEGSVSTLKIQRTQQEDSAVYLCASSLGLALSGEQFFGPGTRLTVL.

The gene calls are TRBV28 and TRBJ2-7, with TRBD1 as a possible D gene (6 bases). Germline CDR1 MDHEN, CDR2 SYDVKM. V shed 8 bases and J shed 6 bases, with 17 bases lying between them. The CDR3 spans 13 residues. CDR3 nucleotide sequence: TGTGCCAGCCCGGGGCAGGGGACCTGCGAGCAGTACGTC. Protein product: CASPGQGTCEQYV.

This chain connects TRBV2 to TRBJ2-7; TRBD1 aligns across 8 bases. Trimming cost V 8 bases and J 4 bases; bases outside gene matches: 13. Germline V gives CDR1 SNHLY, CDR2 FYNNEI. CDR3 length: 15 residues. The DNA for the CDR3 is TGTGCCAGCGGTCTGGGGACAGGTATTGTTTACGAGCAGTACTTC. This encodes CASGLGTGIVYEQYF.

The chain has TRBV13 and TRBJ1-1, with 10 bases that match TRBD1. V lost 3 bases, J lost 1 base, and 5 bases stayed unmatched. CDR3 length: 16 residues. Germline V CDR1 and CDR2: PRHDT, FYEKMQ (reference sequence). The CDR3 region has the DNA TGTGCCAGCAGCTTCGACAGGGGGCTCACGAACACTGAAGCTTTCTTT. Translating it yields CASSFDRGLTNTEAFF.

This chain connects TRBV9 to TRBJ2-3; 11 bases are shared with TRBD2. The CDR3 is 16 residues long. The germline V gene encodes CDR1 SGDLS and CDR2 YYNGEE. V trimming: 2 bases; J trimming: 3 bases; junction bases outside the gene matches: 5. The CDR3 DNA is TGTGCCAGCAGCGTTACTAGCGGGAGCGGGACAGATACGCAGTATTTT. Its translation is CASSVTSGSGTDTQYF.

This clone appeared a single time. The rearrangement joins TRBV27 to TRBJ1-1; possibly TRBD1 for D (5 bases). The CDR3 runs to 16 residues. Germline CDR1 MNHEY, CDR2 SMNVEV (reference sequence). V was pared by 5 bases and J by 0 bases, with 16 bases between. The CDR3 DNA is TGTGCCAGCAGTAGGATGGCGGGGGGGATGAACACTGAAGCTTTCTTT. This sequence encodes CASSRMAGGMNTEAFF.

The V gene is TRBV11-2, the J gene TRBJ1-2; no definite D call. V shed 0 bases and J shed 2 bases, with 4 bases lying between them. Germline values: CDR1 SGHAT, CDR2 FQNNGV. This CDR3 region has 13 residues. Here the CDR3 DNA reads TGTGCCAGCAGCTTAGATGGCAACTATGGCTACACCTTC. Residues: CASSLDGNYGYTF.